A selection of T cell receptor beta chains follows, all from one sample in a study of T cell responses to AZD1222 COVID-19 vaccine. The assay was immunoSEQ multiplex PCR, and TCRdb's table has in-frame clones only and misses some. The sample contains about 270,000 clones, 94% of which appear only once. Material: peripheral blood, obtained 28 days after the second AZD1222 dose. These receptors were collected from an adult who received the AZD1222 COVID-19 vaccine. Each CDR3 is given with its conserved first and last residue. A D gene is named only where the DNA matches it firmly. Size is omitted from some rows. Given values are once, few, many or a class for expanded clones.

clone size: NA
V gene: TRBV12-3/TRBV12-4
D gene: NA
J gene: TRBJ2-7
CDR3 protein: CASSLAGEQYF
CDR3 DNA: TGTGCCAGCAGCCTAGCTGGTGAGCAGTACTTC

clone size: NA
V gene: TRBV28
D gene: NA
J gene: TRBJ1-5
CDR3 protein: CASSPVLGGQPQHF
CDR3 DNA: TGTGCCAGCAGTCCCGTGTTGGGGGGGCAGCCCCAGCATTTT

clone size: NA
V gene: TRBV12-3/TRBV12-4
D gene: NA
J gene: TRBJ2-1
CDR3 protein: CASSSLHEQFF
CDR3 DNA: TGTGCCAGCAGCTCCTTGCATGAGCAGTTCTTC

clone size: NA
V gene: TRBV27
D gene: NA
J gene: TRBJ2-7
CDR3 protein: CASSHGVEEQYF
CDR3 DNA: TGTGCCAGCAGTCACGGGGTCGAAGAGCAGTACTTC

clone size: NA
V gene: TRBV7-2
D gene: NA
J gene: TRBJ2-2
CDR3 protein: CASSLAPVVTGELFF
CDR3 DNA: TGTGCCAGCAGCTTAGCGCCAGTCGTTACCGGGGAGCTGTTTTTT

clone size: NA
V gene: TRBV2
D gene: NA
J gene: TRBJ2-7
CDR3 protein: CASRGAGAVREQYF
CDR3 DNA: TGTGCCAGCCGGGGGGCGGGGGCCGTACGCGAGCAGTACTTC

clone size: NA
V gene: TRBV5-6
D gene: NA
J gene: TRBJ1-3
CDR3 protein: CASSLGRARSGNTIYF
CDR3 DNA: TGTGCCAGCAGCTTGGGCAGGGCAAGATCTGGAAACACCATATATTTT

clone size: NA
V gene: TRBV11-2
D gene: TRBD1
J gene: TRBJ2-7
CDR3 protein: CASSPRTGVMDEQYF
CDR3 DNA: TGTGCCAGCAGCCCCAGGACAGGGGTTATGGACGAGCAGTACTTC

clone size: NA
V gene: TRBV5-8
D gene: NA
J gene: TRBJ1-5
CDR3 protein: CASSPRQAPSNQPQHF
CDR3 DNA: TGTGCCAGCAGCCCCCGACAGGCACCTAGCAATCAGCCCCAGCATTTT

clone size: NA
V gene: TRBV18
D gene: TRBD2
J gene: TRBJ2-2
CDR3 protein: CASSNLAGEGTGELFF
CDR3 DNA: TGTGCCAGCTCAAATCTAGCGGGAGAAGGAACCGGGGAGCTGTTTTTT

clone size: NA
V gene: TRBV10-3
D gene: NA
J gene: TRBJ2-3
CDR3 protein: CAISLVHKDTQYF
CDR3 DNA: TGTGCCATCAGTTTGGTCCACAAAGATACGCAGTATTTT

clone size: NA
V gene: TRBV19
D gene: TRBD1
J gene: TRBJ2-1
CDR3 protein: CASSTKGASDNEQFF
CDR3 DNA: TGTGCCAGTAGTACCAAGGGGGCCTCTGACAATGAGCAGTTCTTC

clone size: NA
V gene: TRBV28
D gene: NA
J gene: TRBJ2-6
CDR3 protein: CASTQRGISGANVLTF
CDR3 DNA: TGTGCCAGCACCCAAAGGGGGATTTCTGGGGCCAACGTCCTGACTTTC

clone size: NA
V gene: TRBV7-8
D gene: NA
J gene: TRBJ1-2
CDR3 protein: CASSSSPNVNPHGYTF
CDR3 DNA: TGTGCCAGCAGCTCGTCTCCAAATGTCAACCCGCATGGCTACACCTTC

clone size: NA
V gene: TRBV19
D gene: TRBD1
J gene: TRBJ1-5
CDR3 protein: CASSIQGVGGQPQHF
CDR3 DNA: TGTGCCAGTAGTATACAGGGGGTTGGTGGTCAGCCCCAGCATTTT

clone size: NA
V gene: TRBV28
D gene: NA
J gene: TRBJ1-2
CDR3 protein: CASSFGGNYGYTF
CDR3 DNA: TGTGCCAGCAGTTTCGGAGGAAACTATGGCTACACCTTC

clone size: NA
V gene: TRBV3-1/TRBV3-2
D gene: NA
J gene: TRBJ1-1
CDR3 protein: CASSREHSPLNTEAFF
CDR3 DNA: TGTGCCAGCAGCCGAGAACACAGTCCCCTGAACACTGAAGCTTTCTTT

clone size: NA
V gene: TRBV24-1
D gene: NA
J gene: TRBJ2-1
CDR3 protein: CATSDGTTEQFF
CDR3 DNA: TGTGCCACCAGTGACGGGACAACTGAGCAGTTCTTC

clone size: NA
V gene: TRBV5-1
D gene: NA
J gene: TRBJ2-5
CDR3 protein: CASTTTGTIYQETQYF
CDR3 DNA: TGCGCCTCCACAACAACAGGGACTATATACCAAGAGACCCAGTACTTC

clone size: NA
V gene: TRBV4-2
D gene: NA
J gene: TRBJ1-2
CDR3 protein: CASSQDIAGATYGYTF
CDR3 DNA: TGTGCCAGCAGCCAAGATATCGCAGGGGCTACCTATGGCTACACCTTC

clone size: NA
V gene: TRBV6-5
D gene: NA
J gene: TRBJ1-5
CDR3 protein: CATSWGSGAQPQHF
CDR3 DNA: TGTGCCACCTCATGGGGGTCGGGGGCGCAGCCCCAGCATTTT

clone size: once
V gene: TRBV5-4
D gene: TRBD1
J gene: TRBJ2-1
CDR3 protein: CASSLLQGAVDNEQFF
CDR3 DNA: TGTGCCAGCAGCTTGCTCCAGGGGGCGGTCGACAATGAGCAGTTCTTC

clone size: NA
V gene: TRBV25-1
D gene: TRBD1
J gene: TRBJ1-6
CDR3 protein: CASSVRTGNSPLHF
CDR3 DNA: TGTGCCAGCAGTGTCCGGACAGGGAATTCACCCCTCCACTTT

clone size: NA
V gene: TRBV7-9
D gene: NA
J gene: TRBJ1-3
CDR3 protein: CASSLRQNSGNTIYF
CDR3 DNA: TGTGCCAGCAGCTTAAGGCAGAACTCTGGAAACACCATATATTTT

clone size: NA
V gene: TRBV6-5
D gene: NA
J gene: TRBJ1-4
CDR3 protein: CASSYSRATNEKLFF
CDR3 DNA: TGTGCCAGCAGTTACTCGAGGGCAACTAATGAAAAACTGTTTTTT

clone size: once
V gene: TRBV13
D gene: NA
J gene: TRBJ1-1
CDR3 protein: CASSSLGRGWSTEAFF
CDR3 DNA: TGTGCCAGCAGCTCCCTAGGACGGGGCTGGAGCACTGAAGCTTTCTTT

clone size: NA
V gene: TRBV5-1
D gene: TRBD1
J gene: TRBJ2-1
CDR3 protein: CASSSFGTVNYNEQFF
CDR3 DNA: TGCGCCAGCAGCTCTTTCGGGACAGTTAACTACAATGAGCAGTTCTTC